This T cell receptor beta chain was sequenced for a study of cytomegalovirus exposure and HLA in healthy donors. Study findings and constraints: Some public TCRs appeared in many individuals, while most sequences were rare. One variant, a missense change in DCLRE1C, was linked in a later analysis to TCR beta V- and J-gene trimming.

Nominally healthy donors provided the samples, though records likely missed some immune exposures. This donor has no recorded CMV serostatus. The CDR3 contains 14 residues. Trimming cost V 1 base and J 8 bases; bases outside gene matches: 6. Germline-derived CDR1 and CDR2 are SEHNR and FQNEAQ (reference sequence). The study ran its PCR with 60 Vbeta and 13 Jbeta primers. Libraries were prepared by immunoSEQ multiplex PCR; TCRdb keeps only in-frame clonotypes and omits some of them. The data show about 98,000 clones, around 57% seen once. In the case of this clone: Its cognate antigen is unknown.

This sequence joins TRBV7-9 and TRBJ1-1; 8 nucleotides align to TRBD1. Sequencing used PBMCs. This sequence was found in a human donor in good health. CDR3 nucleotide sequence: TGTGCCAGCAGCTTAGGGACAGGGATTCAGGAAGCTTTCTTT. As protein: CASSLGTGIQEAFF.